This record looks at one TCR beta chain sequence and its context. The CDR3 sequence is 15 residues long. The ends were cut back, 0 bases at V and 0 bases at J, with 6 bases in the middle. Germline V gives CDR1 LNHNV, CDR2 YYDKDF (reference sequence). The data were taken from a study of OX40 agonist ivuxolimab in advanced cancers. Using immunoSEQ multiplex PCR, the repertoire was profiled, and TCRdb retains in-frame clones only, with some absent. Of 25,000 to 35,000 clones in the sample, around nine tenths were seen once. This clonotype was obtained from an adult with an advanced solid tumor such as melanoma, head and neck, liver or kidney cancer. The J gene is TRBJ1-3, the V gene TRBV15; the D is unclear. This sample comprised CD4+ or CD8+ T cells sorted from blood, obtained in a trial of the OX40 agonist ivuxolimab. CDR3 coding DNA: TGTGCCACCAGCAGAGATCTAGCCTCTGGAAACACCATATATTTT. It specifies CATSRDLASGNTIYF. Using reference TRBV15 and TRBJ1-3 for the parts outside the CDR3, the full variable domain is DAMVIQNPRYQVTQFGKPVTLSCSQTLNHNVMYWYQQKSSQAPKLLFHYYDKDFNNEADTPDNFQSRRPNTSFCFLDIRSPGLGDTAMYLCATSRDLASGNTIYFGEGSWLTVV.